Each of the 27 T cell receptor beta chains below was sequenced from the same sample in a study of blood T cell repertoires in COVID-19. The assay was immunoSEQ multiplex PCR, and TCRdb's table has in-frame clones only and misses some. The sample records 70,000 to 100,000 clones, roughly 70% being singletons. Source material: peripheral blood. These receptors all stem from a woman aged 60-75 years in a cohort sampled during active or convalescent COVID-19.

The DNA for the CDR3 is TGTGCCAGCAACCCATTGGGGGCGCGGGACACTGAAGCTTTCTTT. Amino acid sequence: CASNPLGARDTEAFF. The chain has TRBV7-9 and TRBJ1-1; weak D call: TRBD1 (6 bases). The CDR3 is 15 amino acids. Trimming stripped 7 bases from V and 3 bases from J, with 18 bases between. Germline V CDR1 and CDR2: SEHNR, FQNEAQ (reference sequence).

The J gene is TRBJ2-5, the V gene TRBV19, with D possibly matching TRBD1 (6 bases). Trimming left V 4 bases short and J 4 bases short, with 16 bases between. The germline V gene encodes CDR1 LNHDA and CDR2 SQIVND (reference sequence). The CDR3 contains 15 residues. The CDR3 is CASSKVGAQGETQYF. As DNA, the CDR3 is TGTGCCAGTAGTAAGGTGGGGGCACAGGGAGAGACCCAGTACTTC.

V gene TRBV15 combines with J gene TRBJ1-2; 9 nucleotides agree with TRBD1. Trimming removed 1 base from V and 4 bases from J; junction bases left unmatched: 4. The CDR3 has 15 amino acids. CDR1 is LNHNV and CDR2 is YYDKDF in the germline V gene (reference sequence). The chain's CDR3 is CATSRAGQGIYGYTF. The CDR3 region has the DNA TGTGCCACCAGCAGAGCCGGACAGGGGATCTATGGCTACACCTTC. The full variable domain, its missing parts supplied by reference TRBV15 and TRBJ1-2, is DAMVIQNPRYQVTQFGKPVTLSCSQTLNHNVMYWYQQKSSQAPKLLFHYYDKDFNNEADTPDNFQSRRPNTSFCFLDIRSPGLGDTAMYLCATSRAGQGIYGYTFGSGTRLTVV.

The rearrangement joins TRBV2 to TRBJ1-4, with D possibly TRBD1 on 5 matching bases. Germline loops: CDR1 SNHLY, CDR2 FYNNEI. This CDR3 contains 13 residues. V was trimmed by 4 bases and J by 8 bases, leaving 11 bases between them. CDR3 sequence reads: CASSGKAGEKLFF. The CDR3 region has the DNA TGTGCCAGCAGTGGAAAGGCAGGGGAAAAACTGTTTTTT.

The V gene is TRBV2, the J gene TRBJ1-1; possible D gene TRBD1, 6 bases. The CDR3 is 15 amino acids. The germline CDR1 and CDR2 sequences are SNHLY and FYNNEI. Between the trimmed V and J ends, which lost 3 bases and 3 bases, there was a span of 14 bases. The CDR3 here is CASSDGGQGYTEAFF. DNA for the CDR3: TGTGCCAGCAGTGACGGGGGGCAGGGGTACACTGAAGCTTTCTTT.

The gene calls are TRBV10-3 and TRBJ2-6; D is perhaps TRBD1 (6 bases). Germline V gene data show CDR1 as ENHRY and CDR2 as SYGVKD. The CDR3 is made up of 19 amino acids. Trimming left V 0 bases short and J 0 bases short, with 15 bases between. CDR3 bases: TGTGCCATCAGTGAGTCGAATCCAGGGGCGTCCTCTGGGGCCAACGTCCTGACTTTC. It codes for CAISESNPGASSGANVLTF.

The chain recombines TRBV6-5 with TRBJ2-7; possible D gene TRBD2, 6 bases. CDR1 MNHEY and CDR2 SVGAGI come from the germline V gene. The CDR3 covers 14 residues. V dropped 6 bases and J dropped 3 bases, with 15 bases sitting between them. In DNA form, the CDR3 reads TGTGCCAGCAGGGGAGGTACAGGAGGCTACGAGCAGTACTTC. It translates to CASRGGTGGYEQYF.

The V call is TRBV7-9, the J call TRBJ1-1; maybe TRBD1 (5 bases). The germline gives CDR1 SEHNR, CDR2 FQNEAQ (reference sequence). Trimming removed 3 bases from V and 0 bases from J, with 8 bases in between. The CDR3 totals 14 residues. Written as DNA, the CDR3 is TGTGCCAGCAGCTTCGACAGTATGAACACTGAAGCTTTCTTT. Its protein is CASSFDSMNTEAFF.

The chain joins TRBV19 to TRBJ2-1, with TRBD1 matching 9 bases. Germline assignment: CDR1 LNHDA and CDR2 SQIVND (reference sequence). V was clipped by 5 bases and J by 0 bases; unmatched bases: 2. The CDR3 is 15 residues long. The CDR3 coding sequence is TGTGCCAGTAGTGGACAGGGGAGCTCCTACAATGAGCAGTTCTTC. This codes for CASSGQGSSYNEQFF.

The V and J genes are TRBV2 and TRBJ2-2; 7 bases are shared with TRBD1. V shed 7 bases, J shed 0 bases, and the junction held 5 bases outside the gene matches. CDR1 is SNHLY, CDR2 FYNNEI, per germline. This CDR3 is 15 amino acids long. CDR3 nucleotides: TGTGCCAGCATCAAAGGGACAGCGAACACCGGGGAGCTGTTTTTT. It translates to CASIKGTANTGELFF.

This clone was counted only a few times. The V gene is TRBV12-5, the J gene TRBJ2-2, with TRBD1 matching over 8 bases. Germline lookup yields CDR1 LGHNT and CDR2 FRNRAP. This CDR3 has 14 residues. V lost 6 bases to trimming and J lost 6 bases; unmatched junction nucleotides: 6. The CDR3 loop is CASGTGGSAGELFF. CDR3 in DNA: TGTGCTAGTGGCACAGGGGGTTCGGCCGGGGAGCTGTTTTTT.

The CDR3 DNA sequence: TGTGCCAGCAGCTTGGTCAACGCCCAGGGTGTCGGCTACACCTTC. This translates into CASSLVNAQGVGYTF. The chain recombines TRBV5-5 with TRBJ1-2; a possible D gene is TRBD1 (5 bases). Germline V gene lookup returns CDR1 SGHKS and CDR2 YYEKEE (reference sequence). Between the trimmed V and J ends, which lost 0 bases and 8 bases, there was a span of 17 bases. CDR3 length equals 15 residues.

This clone appeared a few times. V gene TRBV15 combines with J gene TRBJ1-2; D remains ambiguous. The V gene's germline CDR1 is LNHNV and CDR2 YYDKDF (reference sequence). The CDR3 runs to 14 residues. The ends were cut back, 0 bases at V and 1 base at J, with 6 bases in the middle. CDR3 sequence (DNA): TGTGCCACCAGCAGAGATCGGGGTAACTATGGCTACACCTTC. Its protein product is CATSRDRGNYGYTF.

The chain has TRBV5-1 and TRBJ2-1; 12 bases are shared with TRBD2. The trim removed 7 bases at V and 7 bases at J, leaving 6 bases unmatched. The CDR3 is made up of 14 amino acids. The germline V gene has CDR1 SGHRS and CDR2 YFSETQ. DNA for the CDR3: TGCGCCAGCGAACTAGCGGGGGGTTTTAATGAGCAGTTCTTC. Protein product: CASELAGGFNEQFF.

The V call is TRBV19, the J call TRBJ2-1; 10 nucleotides align to TRBD1. The germline CDR1 and CDR2 sequences are LNHDA and SQIVND (reference sequence). Unmatched junction bases numbered 19, after V lost 5 bases and J lost 15 bases. This CDR3 spans 16 amino acids. The CDR3 nucleotides are TGTGCCAGTAGTGGAGGGACAGGGGAGGGTGCTTATCCTCGGTTCTTC. As protein: CASSGGTGEGAYPRFF.

V usage is TRBV5-8 and J usage is TRBJ1-2; 8 nucleotides align to TRBD1. Germline V gene data show CDR1 as SGHTS and CDR2 as YDEGEE. J was trimmed by 3 bases and V by 4 bases; bases with no gene match: 5. The CDR3 sequence is 14 residues long. CDR3 in DNA: TGTGCCAGCAGCCTTACGACAGGGGACTATGGCTACACCTTC. It translates to CASSLTTGDYGYTF.

This clone has only one observation. This sample includes further DNA sequences coding for the same CDR3. V gene TRBV5-1 combines with J gene TRBJ2-7, with 8 bases aligning to TRBD1. The CDR3 is made up of 14 amino acids. J lost 4 bases, V lost 2 bases, and 5 bases had no gene match. Germline V gene data show CDR1 as SGHRS and CDR2 as YFSETQ. The CDR3 is CASSLQGVPYEQYF. The CDR3 DNA reads TGCGCCAGCAGCTTACAGGGGGTTCCTTACGAGCAGTACTTC.

Regarding this clone: The same CDR3 arises from other DNA sequences in this sample as well. The genes are TRBV9 and TRBJ2-2; no definite D call. This CDR3 is built from 15 residues. Germline lookup yields CDR1 SGDLS and CDR2 YYNGEE. The V end lost 3 bases, the J end lost 4 bases, and 13 bases lay between the germline ends. CDR3 residues: CASSGPGLGTGELFF. As DNA, the CDR3 is TGTGCCAGCAGCGGACCAGGCTTGGGCACCGGGGAGCTGTTTTTT.

J is TRBJ1-3 and V is TRBV6-6, with 9 bases lining up with TRBD1. Germline CDR1 MNHNY, CDR2 SVGAGI (reference sequence). The V and J ends lost 6 bases and 4 bases, in that order; junction bases with no gene match: 4. The CDR3 has 14 amino acids. The CDR3 DNA follows: TGTGCCAGCAGGGGACAGGGCGCCGGAAACACCATATATTTT. It translates to CASRGQGAGNTIYF.

The chain couples TRBV2 to TRBJ2-3; TRBD2 matches at 11 bases. Trimming removed 6 bases from V and 4 bases from J; junction bases left unmatched: 6. This CDR3 comprises 15 residues. The germline CDR1 and CDR2 sequences are SNHLY and FYNNEI. CDR3 residues: CASSATSGAADTQYF. The CDR3 coding sequence is TGTGCCAGCAGCGCGACTAGCGGGGCGGCAGATACGCAGTATTTT.

The chain uses TRBV7-8 and TRBJ1-2; D is perhaps TRBD1 (6 bases). Trimming cost V 2 bases and J 0 bases, with 13 bases left between them. CDR3 length: 16 amino acids. The V gene's germline CDR1 is SGHVS and CDR2 FQNEAQ. The CDR3 DNA is TGTGCCAGCAGCTTAAGGTCCCCAGGGGCTAACTATGGCTACACCTTC. Translated: CASSLRSPGANYGYTF.

V and J are TRBV5-1 and TRBJ2-7; 8 bases fit TRBD2. CDR1 and CDR2 (germline): SGHRS, YFSETQ. V gave up 0 bases and J gave up 0 bases; unmatched junction bases: 5. This CDR3 is 16 amino acids long. CDR3 region: CASSLGERGPSYEQYF. CDR3 bases: TGCGCCAGCAGCTTGGGGGAGCGGGGGCCCTCCTACGAGCAGTACTTC.

This chain uses TRBV15 with TRBJ1-4; 8 bases are shared with TRBD1. With V trimmed by 3 bases and J by 8 bases, 11 bases remained unmatched. The CDR3 loop spans 16 amino acids. Germline-derived CDR1 and CDR2 are LNHNV and YYDKDF (reference sequence). CDR3 nucleotide sequence: TGTGCCACCAGCAGGGGAGCCCAGGGGGCCGGGGAAAAACTGTTTTTT. Translation: CATSRGAQGAGEKLFF.

The chain combines TRBV5-1 with TRBJ2-2, with 7 positions matching TRBD1. Germline CDR1 is SGHRS and CDR2 is YFSETQ. The CDR3 sequence is 17 residues long. With V trimmed by 1 base and J by 0 bases, 6 bases remained unmatched. The CDR3 region has the DNA TGCGCCAGCAGCTTGTTCTCAGGGACAGCGAACACCGGGGAGCTGTTTTTT. It yields the protein CASSLFSGTANTGELFF.

J is TRBJ1-2 and V is TRBV13; 8 bases fit TRBD1. Trimming cost V 4 bases and J 1 base; bases outside gene matches: 5. CDR1 is PRHDT and CDR2 is FYEKMQ in the germline V gene (reference sequence). The CDR3 is 15 residues long. CDR3 amino acids: CASSSRQGSNYGYTF. The CDR3 DNA is TGTGCCAGCAGCTCCCGACAGGGGAGTAACTATGGCTACACCTTC.

This sequence joins TRBV19 and TRBJ2-2, with 7 bases that match TRBD1. The CDR3 extends over 16 amino acids. V was clipped by 6 bases and J by 5 bases; unmatched bases: 12. CDR1 LNHDA and CDR2 SQIVND come from the germline V gene (reference sequence). In DNA, the CDR3 is TGTGCCAGTAGCTTTACAGGGGCGTATAAGACCGGGGAGCTGTTTTTT. Its protein is CASSFTGAYKTGELFF.

The chain recombines TRBV7-9 with TRBJ1-3; no clear D gene. Trimming took 1 base from V and 0 from J, leaving 7 bases between them. The CDR3 is made up of 15 amino acids. Germline V lookup: CDR1 SEHNR, CDR2 FQNEAQ (reference sequence). CDR3 sequence (DNA): TGTGCCAGCAGCTTAGGGCAGAACTCTGGAAACACCATATATTTT. It codes for CASSLGQNSGNTIYF.